This T cell receptor beta chain originates from a study of T cell changes during pregnancy in multiple sclerosis. The V segment lost 9 bases and the J segment 3 bases; nucleotides outside the gene matches: 8. This CDR3 contains 14 residues. The germline V gene has CDR1 ENHRY and CDR2 SYGVKD. Data came from immunoSEQ multiplex PCR; TCRdb stores just in-frame clones and leaves some out. Here the sample spans tens of thousands of clones, 85% to 90% being singletons. The V gene is TRBV10-3, the J gene TRBJ1-5; 7 bases are a match to TRBD1. This sequence originates from a female donor in good health, enrolled as a control in a pregnancy study. The sample consisted of peripheral blood, taken in the first trimester of pregnancy. CDR3 sequence: CAISPDRYNQPQHF. In DNA form, the CDR3 reads TGTGCCATTTCTCCGGACAGGTACAATCAGCCCCAGCATTTT.